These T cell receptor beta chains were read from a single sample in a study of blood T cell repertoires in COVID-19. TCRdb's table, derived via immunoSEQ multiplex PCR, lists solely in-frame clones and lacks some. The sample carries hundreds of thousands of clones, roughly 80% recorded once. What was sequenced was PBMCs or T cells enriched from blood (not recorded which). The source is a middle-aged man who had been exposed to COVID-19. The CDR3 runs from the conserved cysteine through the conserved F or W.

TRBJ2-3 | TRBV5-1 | CASLDAGGTDTQYF
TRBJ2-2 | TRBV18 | CASSPAASGWPRGTFGELFF
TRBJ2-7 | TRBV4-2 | CASSPDRGLYEQYF
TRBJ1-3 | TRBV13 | CASFQTGNFSGNTIYF
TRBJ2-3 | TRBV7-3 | CASSSGGITDTQYF
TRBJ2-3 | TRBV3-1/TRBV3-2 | CASSLGLAGDTDTQYF
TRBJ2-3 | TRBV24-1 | CATSDQTGGHTQYF
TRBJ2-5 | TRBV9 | CASSAAGRIETQYF
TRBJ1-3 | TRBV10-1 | CASSPSGGQGNTIYF
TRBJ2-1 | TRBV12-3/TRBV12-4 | CASSSHGQGEQFF
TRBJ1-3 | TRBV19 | CASSPLGAGNTIYF
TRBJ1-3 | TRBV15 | CATSRERSEAGNTIYF
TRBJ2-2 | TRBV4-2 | CASSHGGLNTGELFF
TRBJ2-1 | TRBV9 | CASSNLRRDNEQFF
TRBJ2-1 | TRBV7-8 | CASSLATSGMYNEQFF
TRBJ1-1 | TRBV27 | CASSRRQVSMNTEAFF
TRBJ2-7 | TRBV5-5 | CASSLVAGGTVSYEQYF
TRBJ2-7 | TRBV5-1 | CASSLLSGTSYEQYF
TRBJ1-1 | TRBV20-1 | CSAGKRGAFF
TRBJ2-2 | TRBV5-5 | CASSGGGWDATGELFF
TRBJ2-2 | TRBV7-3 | CASSQGNTGELFF
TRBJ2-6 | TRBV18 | CASSPRAGVISGANVLTF
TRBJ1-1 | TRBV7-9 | CASSLAPNLGQGAPEAFF
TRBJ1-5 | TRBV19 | CASSTKSQKRTTYSNQPQHF
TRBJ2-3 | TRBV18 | CASRSRDRLLSTDTQYF
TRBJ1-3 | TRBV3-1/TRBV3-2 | CASSGTGGYSGNTIYF
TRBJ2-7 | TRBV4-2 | CASTREASGPYEQYF
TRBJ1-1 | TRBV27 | CASSFLGGSTEAFF
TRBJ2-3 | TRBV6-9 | CASSYSSAGGRTDTQYF
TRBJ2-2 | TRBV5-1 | CASSAGTPNTGELFF
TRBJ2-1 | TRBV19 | CASSIGTGIGYNEQFF
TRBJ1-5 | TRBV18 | CASSPMGQENQPQHF
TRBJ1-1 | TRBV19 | CASSIGDRLTNTEAFF
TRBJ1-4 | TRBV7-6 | CASSLGWRPGQGARASEKLFF
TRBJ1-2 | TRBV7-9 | CASTPGQGNYGYTF
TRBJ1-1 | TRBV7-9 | CASSYFGGDTEAFF
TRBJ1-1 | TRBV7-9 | CASSPSMDRAAFF
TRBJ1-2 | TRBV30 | CAWIGTRGYGYTF
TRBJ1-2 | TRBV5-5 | CASSLTGGPNYGYTF
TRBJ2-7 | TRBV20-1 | CSASGPLFPQGYEQYF
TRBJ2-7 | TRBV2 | CASSEVLAGAYEQYF
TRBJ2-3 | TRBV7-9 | CASNSGDTQYF
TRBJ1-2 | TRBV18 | CASSPSPDRPYGYTF
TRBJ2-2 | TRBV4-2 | CASSQQLANTGELFF
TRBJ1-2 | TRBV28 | CASSYPGQTSYGYTF
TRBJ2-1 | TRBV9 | CASSVVGSGIYNEQFF
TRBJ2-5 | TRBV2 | CARKNVLAVIQETQYF
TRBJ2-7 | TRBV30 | CAWSPLTPTRNEQYF
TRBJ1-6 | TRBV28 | CASSFKRGQNPYNSPLHF
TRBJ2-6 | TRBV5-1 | CASSTTGLSGANVLTF
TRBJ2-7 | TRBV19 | CASSIGLAGGYYEQYF
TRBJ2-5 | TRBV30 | CAWGGLAGAQETQYF
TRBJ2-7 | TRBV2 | CASSEEVGIGEQYF
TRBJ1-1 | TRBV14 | CASSRAGQGNTEAFF